This entry features one TCR beta chain sequence. Its antigen is unidentified. This sample stems from a study of T cell clonotyping in hematopoietic cell transplantation. Overall study findings and caveats: CD4 and CD8 repertoire contributions could not be separated without sorting. Higher Inverse Simpson Index values in graft donor and pretransplant recipient predicted broader posttransplant TCR diversity. Few recipient clonotypes overlapped donors; over 95% were de novo at given depth.

Clones were read by immunoSEQ multiplex PCR, and TCRdb kept only the in-frame ones, dropping some. There are around 11,000 clones in the sample; about 54% occur only once, and about an eighth lies in the top ten. V dropped 4 bases and J dropped 3 bases, with 16 bases sitting between them. This CDR3 is built from 15 residues. CDR1 MGHRA and CDR2 YSYEKL come from the germline V gene. J is TRBJ2-7 and V is TRBV4-1; D might be TRBD1 or TRBD2, each matching 5 bases. Sequences were derived from peripheral blood mononuclear cells, sampled 100 days after allogeneic stem cell transplant. The sequence was collected from a female patient in her forties or fifties who had an allogeneic stem cell transplant from an unrelated donor, so the T cells may come from the graft donor. Some clones in this sample may be carry-over from other donors' samples. CDR3 amino acids: CASSRGTSGYYEQYF. CDR3 coding DNA: TGCGCCAGCAGCCGAGGGACCTCGGGATACTACGAGCAGTACTTC.